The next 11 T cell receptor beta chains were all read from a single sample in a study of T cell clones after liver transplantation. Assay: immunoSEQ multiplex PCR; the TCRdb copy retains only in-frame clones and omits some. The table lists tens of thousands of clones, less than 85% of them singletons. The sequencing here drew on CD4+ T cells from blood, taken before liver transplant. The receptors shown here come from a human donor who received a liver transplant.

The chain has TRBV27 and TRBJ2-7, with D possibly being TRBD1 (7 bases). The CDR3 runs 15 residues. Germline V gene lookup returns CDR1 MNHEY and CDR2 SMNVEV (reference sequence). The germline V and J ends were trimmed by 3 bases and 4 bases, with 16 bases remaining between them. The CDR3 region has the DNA TGTGCCAGCAGTTTCGGACAGGCGGGGTCATACGAGCAGTACTTC. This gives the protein CASSFGQAGSYEQYF.

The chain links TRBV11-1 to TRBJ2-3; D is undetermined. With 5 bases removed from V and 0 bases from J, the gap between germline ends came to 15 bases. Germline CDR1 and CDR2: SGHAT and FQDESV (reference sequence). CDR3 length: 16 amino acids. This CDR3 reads CASSKRLQTSTDTQYF. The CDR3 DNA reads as TGTGCCAGCAGCAAAAGACTGCAAACTAGCACAGATACGCAGTATTTT.

For the CDR3, the DNA is TGTGCCAGCAGCTTAGTAGCGGGTAACTACGAGCAGTACTTC. The encoded protein is CASSLVAGNYEQYF. The chain joins TRBV7-9 to TRBJ2-7; TRBD2 aligns across 7 bases. Germline assignment: CDR1 SEHNR and CDR2 FQNEAQ (reference sequence). Trimming removed 1 base from V and 3 bases from J; junction bases left unmatched: 3. The CDR3 sequence is 14 residues long.

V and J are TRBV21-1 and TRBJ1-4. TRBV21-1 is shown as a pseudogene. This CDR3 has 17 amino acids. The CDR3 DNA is TGTGCCAGCACCCCGGGTAGGAGTGGGGGGAGCGATGAAAAACTGTTTTTT. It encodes CASTPGRSGGSDEKLFF.

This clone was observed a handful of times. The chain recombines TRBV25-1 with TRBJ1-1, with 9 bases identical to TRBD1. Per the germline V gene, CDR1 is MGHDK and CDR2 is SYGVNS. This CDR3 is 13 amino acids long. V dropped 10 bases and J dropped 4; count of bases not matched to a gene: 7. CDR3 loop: CATANRGRTEAFF. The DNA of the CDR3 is TGTGCCACCGCAAACAGGGGGCGCACTGAAGCTTTCTTT.

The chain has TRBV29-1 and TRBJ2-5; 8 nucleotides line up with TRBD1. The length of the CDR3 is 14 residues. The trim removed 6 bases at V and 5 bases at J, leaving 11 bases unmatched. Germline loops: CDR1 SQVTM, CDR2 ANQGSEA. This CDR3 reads CSVDGQGPRETQYF. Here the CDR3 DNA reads TGCAGCGTCGATGGACAGGGCCCCAGGGAGACCCAGTACTTC.

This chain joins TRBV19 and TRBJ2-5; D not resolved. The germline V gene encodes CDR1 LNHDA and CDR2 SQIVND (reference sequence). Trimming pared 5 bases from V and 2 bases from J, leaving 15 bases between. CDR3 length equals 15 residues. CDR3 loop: CASSPTKAPQETQYF. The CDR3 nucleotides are TGTGCCAGTAGTCCTACAAAAGCGCCACAAGAGACCCAGTACTTC.

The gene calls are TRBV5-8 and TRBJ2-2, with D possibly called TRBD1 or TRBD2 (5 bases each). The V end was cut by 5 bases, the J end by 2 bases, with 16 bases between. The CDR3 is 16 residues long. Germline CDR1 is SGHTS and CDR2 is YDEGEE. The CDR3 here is CASRNGAKHNTGELFF. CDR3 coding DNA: TGTGCCAGCAGGAACGGGGCAAAGCACAACACCGGGGAGCTGTTTTTT.

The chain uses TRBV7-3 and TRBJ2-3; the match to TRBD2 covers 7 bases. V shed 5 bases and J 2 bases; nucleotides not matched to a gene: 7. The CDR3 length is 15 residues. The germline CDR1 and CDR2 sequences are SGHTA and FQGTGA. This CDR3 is CASSRDYTTTDTQYF. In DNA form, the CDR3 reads TGTGCCAGCAGCCGGGACTACACAACCACAGATACGCAGTATTTT. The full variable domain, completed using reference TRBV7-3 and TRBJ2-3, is GAGVSQTPSNKVTEKGKYVELRCDPISGHTALYWYRQSLGQGPEFLIYFQGTGAADDSGLPNDRFFAVRPEGSVSTLKIQRTERGDSAVYLCASSRDYTTTDTQYFGPGTRLTVL.

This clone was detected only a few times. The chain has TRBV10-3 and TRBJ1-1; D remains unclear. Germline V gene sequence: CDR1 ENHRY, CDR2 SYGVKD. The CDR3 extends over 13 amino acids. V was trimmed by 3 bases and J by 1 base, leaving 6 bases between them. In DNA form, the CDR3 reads TGTGCCATCAGTGACCGGGGGAACACTGAAGCTTTCTTT. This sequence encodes CAISDRGNTEAFF.

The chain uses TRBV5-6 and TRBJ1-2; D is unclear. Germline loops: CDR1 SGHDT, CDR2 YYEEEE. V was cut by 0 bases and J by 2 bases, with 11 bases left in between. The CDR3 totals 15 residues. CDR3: CASSLGPRTNYGYTF. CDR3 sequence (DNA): TGTGCCAGCAGCTTGGGTCCTCGTACAAACTATGGCTACACCTTC.